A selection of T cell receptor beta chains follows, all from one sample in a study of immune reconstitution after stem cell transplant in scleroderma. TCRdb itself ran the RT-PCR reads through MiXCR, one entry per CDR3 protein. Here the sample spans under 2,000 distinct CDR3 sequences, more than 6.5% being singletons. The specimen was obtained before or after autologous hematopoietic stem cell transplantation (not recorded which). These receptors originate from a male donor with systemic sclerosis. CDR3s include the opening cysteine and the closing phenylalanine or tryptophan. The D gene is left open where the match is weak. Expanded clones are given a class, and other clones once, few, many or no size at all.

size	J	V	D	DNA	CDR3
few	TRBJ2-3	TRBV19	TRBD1	TGTGCCAGTGGCGACAGGGGATATACAGATACGCAGTATTTT	CASGDRGYTDTQYF
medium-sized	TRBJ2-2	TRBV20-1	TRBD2	TGCAGTGTCCCGGGACTAGGGTCAACCGGGGAGCTGTTTTTT	CSVPGLGSTGELFF
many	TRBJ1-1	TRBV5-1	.	TGCGCCAGCAGACCTAGACAGATGAACACTGAAGCTTTCTTT	CASRPRQMNTEAFF
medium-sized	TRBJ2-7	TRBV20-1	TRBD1	TGCAGTGCTAGAGTGTCGACAGGGCTTTACGAGCAGTACTTC	CSARVSTGLYEQYF
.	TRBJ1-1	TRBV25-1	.	TGTGCCAGCAAAGGGGGGTTTCAACACAAGGCTTTCTTT	CASKGGFQHKAFF
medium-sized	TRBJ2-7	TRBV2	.	TGTGCCAGCCAAGGGGGACCCTACGAGCAGTACTTC	CASQGGPYEQYF
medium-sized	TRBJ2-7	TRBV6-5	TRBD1	TGTGCCAGTTTTAACCGGGACAGAACACCCTACGAGCAGTACTTC	CASFNRDRTPYEQYF
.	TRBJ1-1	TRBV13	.	TGTGCCAGCAGCTTAGGGGGAGGGGGAGTCTCTGAAGCTTTCTTT	CASSLGGGGVSEAFF
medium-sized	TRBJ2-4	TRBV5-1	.	TGCGCCAGCAACTTGGTTCTGGGTCGGGCGAACATTCAGTACTTC	CASNLVLGRANIQYF
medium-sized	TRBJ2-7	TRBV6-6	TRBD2	TGTGCCAGCAGCTTCGGACTAGCGGGGGCCCCCTACGAGCAGTACTTC	CASSFGLAGAPYEQYF
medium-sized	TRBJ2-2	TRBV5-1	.	TGCGCCAGCAGCTCCGGAGGAGGGGGCGCTTGGAGCACCGGGGAGCTGTTTTTT	CASSSGGGGAWSTGELFF
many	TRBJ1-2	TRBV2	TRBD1	TGTGCCAGCAGAACAGGGGTCTATGGCTACACCTTC	CASRTGVYGYTF
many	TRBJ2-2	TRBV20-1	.	TGCAGTGCTAGGAGGGGGGGCTGGACCGGGGAGCTGTTTTTT	CSARRGGWTGELFF
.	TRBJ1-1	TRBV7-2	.	TGTGCCTCAGGAGGGCCCACGAAGGACACTGAAGCTTTCTTT	CASGGPTKDTEAFF
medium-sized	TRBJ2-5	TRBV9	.	TGTGCCAGCAGCGTAGCTCATTCAGAGACCCAGTACTTC	CASSVAHSETQYF
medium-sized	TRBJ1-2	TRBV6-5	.	TGTGCCAGCAGCCTCGGCCCATACTATGGCTACACCTTC	CASSLGPYYGYTF
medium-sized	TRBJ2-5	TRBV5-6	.	TGTGCCAGCAGCACGGGACTCCAAGAGACCCAGTACTTC	CASSTGLQETQYF
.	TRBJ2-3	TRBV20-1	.	TGCAGTGCTAGAGGGCGAGATACGCAGTATTTT	CSARGRDTQYF
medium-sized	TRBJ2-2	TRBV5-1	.	TGCGCCAGCAGCTTACAGGACGGGGAGCTGTTTTTT	CASSLQDGELFF
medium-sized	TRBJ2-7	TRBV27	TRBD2	TGTGCCAGCAGTCCCTCAGCGGGGGATCACTACGAGCAGTACTTC	CASSPSAGDHYEQYF
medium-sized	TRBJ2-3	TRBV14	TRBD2	TGTGCCAGCAGCCACATCAGCGGGGGCCCTATCACAGATACGCAGTATTTT	CASSHISGGPITDTQYF
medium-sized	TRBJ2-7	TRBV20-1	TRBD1	TGCAGTGCTTCTACAGGGGCCATCTACGAGCAGTACTTC	CSASTGAIYEQYF
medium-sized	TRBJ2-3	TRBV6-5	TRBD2	TGTGCCAGCAACCGGGGGGAGGCAGATACGCAGTATTTT	CASNRGEADTQYF
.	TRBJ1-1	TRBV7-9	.	TGTGCCAGCAGCTCGCTCCGAGGGAACACTGAAGCTTTCTTT	CASSSLRGNTEAFF
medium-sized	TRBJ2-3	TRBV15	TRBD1	TGTGCCACCTCCGGGACAGGGGGCACAGATACGCAGTATTTT	CATSGTGGTDTQYF
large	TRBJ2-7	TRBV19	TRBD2	TGTGCCAGCGGGACTAGCGTCGACGAGCAGTACTTC	CASGTSVDEQYF
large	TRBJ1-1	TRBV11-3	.	TGTGCCAGCAGGGGTGTGGGGGGGTCAAACACTGAAGCTTTCTTT	CASRGVGGSNTEAFF
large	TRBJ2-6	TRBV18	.	TGTGCCAGCTCACCAATCGTAGGGGCATCTACTGGGGCCAACGTCCTGACTTTC	CASSPIVGASTGANVLTF
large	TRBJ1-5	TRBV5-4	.	TGTGCCAGCAGCACGGCAGGTCAGCCCCAGCATTTT	CASSTAGQPQHF
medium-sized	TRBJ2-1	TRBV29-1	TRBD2	TGCAGCGTTGAAGACCCGGCTAGCGGGGGGGCGGATGAGCAGTTCTTC	CSVEDPASGGADEQFF
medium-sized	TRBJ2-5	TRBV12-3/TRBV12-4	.	.	CASSSSTSWETQYF
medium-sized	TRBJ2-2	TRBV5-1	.	TGCGCCAGCAGCTCGACGAACACCGGGGAGCTGTTTTTT	CASSSTNTGELFF
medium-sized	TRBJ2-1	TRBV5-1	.	TGCGCCAGCAGCTTAGGAGTTTACAATGAGCAGTTCTTC	CASSLGVYNEQFF
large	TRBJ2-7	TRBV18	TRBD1	TGTGCCAGCTCACCGGCCGGGACAGGGGGCTACGAGCAGTACTTC	CASSPAGTGGYEQYF
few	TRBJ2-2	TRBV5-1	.	TGCGCCAGCAGCCTCCTCGGGTGGACCGGGGAGCTGTTTTTT	CASSLLGWTGELFF
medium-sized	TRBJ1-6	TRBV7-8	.	TGTGCCAGCAGCTTAGCAAGGACAGCCACCCATAATTCACCCCTCCACTTT	CASSLARTATHNSPLHF
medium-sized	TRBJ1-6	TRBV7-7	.	TGTGCCAGCAGCTTAGGACAGAAGGATTCACCCCTCCACTTT	CASSLGQKDSPLHF
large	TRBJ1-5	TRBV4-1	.	TGCGCCAGCAGCCCCCTAGGCCTAATTGGCAATCAGCCCCAGCATTTT	CASSPLGLIGNQPQHF
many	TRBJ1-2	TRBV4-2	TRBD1	TGTGCCAGCAGCCAAGATGTGGGGGACAGGGGGCGGTGGAATGGCTACACCTTC	CASSQDVGDRGRWNGYTF
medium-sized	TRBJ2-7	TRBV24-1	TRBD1	TGTGCCACCAGTGGGGACAGCTACGAGCAGTACTTC	CATSGDSYEQYF
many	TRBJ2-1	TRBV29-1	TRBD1	TGCAGCGTTGTCGGCAGGGGGTACCATGAGCAGTTCTTC	CSVVGRGYHEQFF
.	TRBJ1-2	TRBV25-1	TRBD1	TGTGCCAGCAGTCCTCTGACAGGGCATGGCTGCACCTTC	CASSPLTGHGCTF
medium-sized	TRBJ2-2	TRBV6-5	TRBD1	TGTGCCAGCAGCCTCAGGACAGGGGGGACCGGGGAGCTGTTTTTT	CASSLRTGGTGELFF